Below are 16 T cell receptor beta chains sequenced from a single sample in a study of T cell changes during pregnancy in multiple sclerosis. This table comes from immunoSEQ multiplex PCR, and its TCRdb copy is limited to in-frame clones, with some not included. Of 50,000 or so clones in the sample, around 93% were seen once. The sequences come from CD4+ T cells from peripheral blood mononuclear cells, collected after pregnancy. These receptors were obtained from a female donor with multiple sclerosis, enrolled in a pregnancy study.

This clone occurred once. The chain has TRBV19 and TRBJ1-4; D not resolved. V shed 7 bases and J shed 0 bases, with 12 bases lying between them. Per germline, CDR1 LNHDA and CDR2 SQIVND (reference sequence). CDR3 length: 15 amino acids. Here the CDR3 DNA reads TGTGCCAGTACCCGGCGGCCCGCAACTAATGAAAAACTGTTTTTT. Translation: CASTRRPATNEKLFF. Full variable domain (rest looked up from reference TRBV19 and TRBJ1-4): DGGITQSPKYLFRKEGQNVTLSCEQNLNHDAMYWYRQDPGQGLRLIYYSQIVNDFQKGDIAEGYSVSREKKESFPLTVTSAQKNPTAFYLCASTRRPATNEKLFFGSGTQLSVL.

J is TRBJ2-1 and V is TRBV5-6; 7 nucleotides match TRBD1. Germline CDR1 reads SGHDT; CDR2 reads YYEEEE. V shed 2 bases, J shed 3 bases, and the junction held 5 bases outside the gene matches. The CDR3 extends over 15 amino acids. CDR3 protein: CASSFLGTDYNEQFF. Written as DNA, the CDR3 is TGTGCCAGCAGCTTTTTAGGGACAGACTACAATGAGCAGTTCTTC.

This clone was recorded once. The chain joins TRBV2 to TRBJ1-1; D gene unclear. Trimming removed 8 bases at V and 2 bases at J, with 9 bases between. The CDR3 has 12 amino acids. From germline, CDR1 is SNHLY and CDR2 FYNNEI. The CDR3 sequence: CASLRKNTEAFF. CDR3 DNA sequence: TGTGCCAGCTTGAGGAAAAACACTGAAGCTTTCTTT.

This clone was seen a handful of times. The CDR3 loop reads CASSLNTEAFF. In nucleotides, the CDR3 is TGTGCCAGCTCCTTGAACACTGAAGCTTTCTTT. V gene TRBV27 combines with J gene TRBJ1-1, with unresolved D. The CDR3 consists of 11 residues. Between the trimmed V and J ends, which lost 8 bases and 0 bases, there was a span of 4 bases. The V gene's germline CDR1 is MNHEY and CDR2 SMNVEV (reference sequence).

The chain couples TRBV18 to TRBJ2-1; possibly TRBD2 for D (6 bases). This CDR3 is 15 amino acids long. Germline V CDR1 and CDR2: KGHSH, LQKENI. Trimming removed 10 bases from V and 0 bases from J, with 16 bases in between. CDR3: CATHSGNPSYNEQFF. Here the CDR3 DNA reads TGTGCCACCCATAGCGGAAACCCCTCCTACAATGAGCAGTTCTTC.

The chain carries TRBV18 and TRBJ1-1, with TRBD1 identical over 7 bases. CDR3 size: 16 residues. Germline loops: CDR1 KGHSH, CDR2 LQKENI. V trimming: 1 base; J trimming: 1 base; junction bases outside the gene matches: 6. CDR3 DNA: TGTGCCAGCTCACCACTCCGGGGACAGCCGAACACTGAAGCTTTCTTT. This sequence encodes CASSPLRGQPNTEAFF.

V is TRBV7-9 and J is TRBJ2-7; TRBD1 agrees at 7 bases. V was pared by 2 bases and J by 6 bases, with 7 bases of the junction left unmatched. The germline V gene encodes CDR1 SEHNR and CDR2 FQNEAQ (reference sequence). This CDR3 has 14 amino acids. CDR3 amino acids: CASSLLGDSGEQYF. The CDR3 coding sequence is TGTGCCAGCAGCTTACTAGGGGACAGCGGCGAGCAGTACTTC. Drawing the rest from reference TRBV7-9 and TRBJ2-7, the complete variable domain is DTGVSQNPRHKITKRGQNVTFRCDPISEHNRLYWYRQTLGQGPEFLTYFQNEAQLEKSRLLSDRFSAERPKGSFSTLEIQRTEQGDSAMYLCASSLLGDSGEQYFGPGTRLTVT.

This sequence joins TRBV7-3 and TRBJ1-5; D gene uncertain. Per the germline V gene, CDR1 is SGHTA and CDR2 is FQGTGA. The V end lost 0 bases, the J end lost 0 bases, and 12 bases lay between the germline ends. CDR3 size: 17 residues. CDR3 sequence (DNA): TGTGCCAGCAGCTTAACTCGTGCGGGAGTTAGCAATCAGCCCCAGCATTTT. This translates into CASSLTRAGVSNQPQHF.

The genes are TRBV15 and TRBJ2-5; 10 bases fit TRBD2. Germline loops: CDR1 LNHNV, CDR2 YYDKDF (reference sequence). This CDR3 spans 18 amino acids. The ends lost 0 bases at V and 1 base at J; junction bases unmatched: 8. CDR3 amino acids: CATSRDFETSGPQETQYF. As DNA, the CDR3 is TGTGCCACCAGCAGAGACTTCGAGACTAGCGGGCCCCAAGAGACCCAGTACTTC.

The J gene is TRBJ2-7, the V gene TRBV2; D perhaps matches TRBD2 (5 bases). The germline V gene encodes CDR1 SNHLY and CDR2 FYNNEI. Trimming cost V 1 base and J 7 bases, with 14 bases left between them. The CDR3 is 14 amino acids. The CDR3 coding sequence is TGTGCCAGCAGTGAAGTGGGCGGGTCGGTAGAGCAGTACTTC. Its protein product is CASSEVGGSVEQYF.

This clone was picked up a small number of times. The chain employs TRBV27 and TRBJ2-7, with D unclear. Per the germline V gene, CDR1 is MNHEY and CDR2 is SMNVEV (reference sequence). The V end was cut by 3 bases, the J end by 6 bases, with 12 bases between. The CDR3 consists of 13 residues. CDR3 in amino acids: CASSFLSSTEQYF. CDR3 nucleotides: TGTGCCAGCAGTTTTCTATCGAGCACCGAGCAGTACTTC.

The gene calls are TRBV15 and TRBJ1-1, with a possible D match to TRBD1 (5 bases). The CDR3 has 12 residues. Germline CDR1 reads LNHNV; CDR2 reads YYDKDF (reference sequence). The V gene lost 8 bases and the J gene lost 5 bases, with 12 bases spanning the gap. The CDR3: CATSSGVTEAFF. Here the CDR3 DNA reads TGTGCCACCTCCTCGGGGGTTACTGAAGCTTTCTTT.

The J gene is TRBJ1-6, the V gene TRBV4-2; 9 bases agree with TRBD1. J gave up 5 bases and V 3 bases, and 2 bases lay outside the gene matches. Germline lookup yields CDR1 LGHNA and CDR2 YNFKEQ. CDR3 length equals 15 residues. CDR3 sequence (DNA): TGTGCCAGCAGCCAGGGGGACAGGGATAATTCACCCCTCCACTTT. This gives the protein CASSQGDRDNSPLHF.

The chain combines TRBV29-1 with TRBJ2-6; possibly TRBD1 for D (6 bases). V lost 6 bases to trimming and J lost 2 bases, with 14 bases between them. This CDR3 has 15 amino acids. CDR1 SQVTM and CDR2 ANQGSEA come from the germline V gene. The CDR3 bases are TGCAGCGTCCGGACAGACGATACTGGGGCCAACGTCCTGACTTTC. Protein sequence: CSVRTDDTGANVLTF.

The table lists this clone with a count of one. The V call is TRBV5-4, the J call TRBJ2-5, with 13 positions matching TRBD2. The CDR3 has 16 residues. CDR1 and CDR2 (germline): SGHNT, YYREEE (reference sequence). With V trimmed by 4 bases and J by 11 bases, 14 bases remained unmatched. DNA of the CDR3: TGTGCCAGCAGCCCTGAACCGGGACTAGCGGGATTAGGGCAGTACTTC. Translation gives CASSPEPGLAGLGQYF.

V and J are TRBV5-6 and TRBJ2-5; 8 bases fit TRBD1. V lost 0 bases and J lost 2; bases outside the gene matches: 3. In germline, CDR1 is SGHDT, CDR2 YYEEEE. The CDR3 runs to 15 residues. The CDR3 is CASSLGQGPQETQYF. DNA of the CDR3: TGTGCCAGCAGCTTGGGACAGGGGCCACAAGAGACCCAGTACTTC.